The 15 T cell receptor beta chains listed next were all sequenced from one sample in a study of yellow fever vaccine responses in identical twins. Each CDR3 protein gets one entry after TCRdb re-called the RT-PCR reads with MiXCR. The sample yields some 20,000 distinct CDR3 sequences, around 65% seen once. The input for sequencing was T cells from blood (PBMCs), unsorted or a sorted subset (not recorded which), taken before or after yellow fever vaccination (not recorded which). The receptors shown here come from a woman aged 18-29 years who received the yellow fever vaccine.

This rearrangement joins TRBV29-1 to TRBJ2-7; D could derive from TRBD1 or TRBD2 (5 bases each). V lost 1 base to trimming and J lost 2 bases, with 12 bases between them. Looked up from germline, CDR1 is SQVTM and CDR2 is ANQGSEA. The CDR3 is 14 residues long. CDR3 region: CSVEVPGPTYEQYF. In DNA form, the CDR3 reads TGCAGCGTTGAAGTCCCGGGACCTACCTACGAGCAGTACTTC.

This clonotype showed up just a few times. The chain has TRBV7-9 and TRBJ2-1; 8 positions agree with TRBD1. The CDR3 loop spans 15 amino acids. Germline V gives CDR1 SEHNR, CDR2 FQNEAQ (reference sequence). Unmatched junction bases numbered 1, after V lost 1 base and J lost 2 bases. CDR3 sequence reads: CASSLETGAYNEQFF. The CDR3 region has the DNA TGTGCCAGCAGCTTAGAGACAGGGGCCTACAATGAGCAGTTCTTC.

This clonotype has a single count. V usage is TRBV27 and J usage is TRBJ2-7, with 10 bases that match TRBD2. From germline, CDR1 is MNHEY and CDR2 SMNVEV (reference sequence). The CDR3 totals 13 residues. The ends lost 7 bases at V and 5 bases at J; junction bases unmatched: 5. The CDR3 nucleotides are TGTGCCAGCACAAAAGCGGGAGGGGACGAGCAGTACTTC. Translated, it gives CASTKAGGDEQYF.

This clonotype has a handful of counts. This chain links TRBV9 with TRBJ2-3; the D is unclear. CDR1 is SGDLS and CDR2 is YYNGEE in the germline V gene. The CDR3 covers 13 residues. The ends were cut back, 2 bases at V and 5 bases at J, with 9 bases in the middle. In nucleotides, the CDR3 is TGTGCCAGCAGCGTCTATGGTGGAGATACGCAGTATTTT. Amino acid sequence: CASSVYGGDTQYF. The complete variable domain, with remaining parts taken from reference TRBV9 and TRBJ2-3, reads DSGVTQTPKHLITATGQRVTLRCSPRSGDLSVYWYQQSLDQGLQFLIQYYNGEERAKGNILERFSAQQFPDLHSELNLSSLELGDSALYFCASSVYGGDTQYFGPGTRLTVL.

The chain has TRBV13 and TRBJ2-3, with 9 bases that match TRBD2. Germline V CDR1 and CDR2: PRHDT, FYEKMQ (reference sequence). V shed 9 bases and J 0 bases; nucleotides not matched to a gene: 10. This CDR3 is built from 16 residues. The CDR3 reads CASPLLTSGSTDTQYF. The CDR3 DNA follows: TGTGCCAGTCCCTTATTGACTAGCGGTAGCACAGATACGCAGTATTTT.

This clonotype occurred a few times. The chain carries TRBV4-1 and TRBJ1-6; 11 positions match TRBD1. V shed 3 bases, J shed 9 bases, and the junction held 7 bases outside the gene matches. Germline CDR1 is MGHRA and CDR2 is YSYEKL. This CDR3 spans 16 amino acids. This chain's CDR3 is CASSQDSGTGGSPLHF. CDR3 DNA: TGCGCCAGCAGCCAGGACTCCGGGACAGGGGGTTCACCCCTCCACTTT.

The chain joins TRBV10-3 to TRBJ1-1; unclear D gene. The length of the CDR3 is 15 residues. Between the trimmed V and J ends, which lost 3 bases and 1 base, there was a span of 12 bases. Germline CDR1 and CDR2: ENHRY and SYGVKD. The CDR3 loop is CAISDGLAGNTEAFF. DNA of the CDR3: TGTGCCATCAGTGATGGGTTGGCAGGGAACACTGAAGCTTTCTTT.

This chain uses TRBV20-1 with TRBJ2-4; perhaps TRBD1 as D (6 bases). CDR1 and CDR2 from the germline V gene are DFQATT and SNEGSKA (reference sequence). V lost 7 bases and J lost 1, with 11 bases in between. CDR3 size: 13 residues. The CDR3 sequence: CSGTGFAKNIQYF. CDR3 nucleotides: TGCAGTGGCACAGGGTTCGCCAAAAACATTCAGTACTTC.

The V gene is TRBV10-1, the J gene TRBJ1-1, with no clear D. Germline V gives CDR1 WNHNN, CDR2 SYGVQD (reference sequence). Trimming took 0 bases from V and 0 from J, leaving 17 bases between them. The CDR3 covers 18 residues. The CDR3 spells CASSESVGDTALNTEAFF. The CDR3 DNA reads TGCGCCAGCAGTGAGTCGGTCGGGGATACAGCTCTGAACACTGAAGCTTTCTTT.

This CDR3 reads CASSTQGARETQYF. The CDR3 DNA sequence: TGTGCCAGCAGTACCCAGGGGGCGCGGGAGACCCAGTACTTC. The chain is built from TRBV11-2 and TRBJ2-5; 8 bases match TRBD1. The J segment lost 5 bases and the V segment lost 6 bases, leaving 8 bases of the junction unmatched. Germline V lookup: CDR1 SGHAT, CDR2 FQNNGV. The CDR3 is made up of 14 amino acids.

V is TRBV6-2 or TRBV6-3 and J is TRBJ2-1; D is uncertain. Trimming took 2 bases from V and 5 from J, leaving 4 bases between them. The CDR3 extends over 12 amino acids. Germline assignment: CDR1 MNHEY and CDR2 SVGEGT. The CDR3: CASSYSNNEQFF. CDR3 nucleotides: TGTGCCAGCAGTTACAGTAACAATGAGCAGTTCTTC.

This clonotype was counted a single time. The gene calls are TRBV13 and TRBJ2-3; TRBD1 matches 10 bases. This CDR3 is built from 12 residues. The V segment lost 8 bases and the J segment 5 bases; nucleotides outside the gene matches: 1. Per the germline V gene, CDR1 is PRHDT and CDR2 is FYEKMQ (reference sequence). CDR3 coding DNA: TGTGCCAGCGGACAGGGGGTAGATACGCAGTATTTT. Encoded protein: CASGQGVDTQYF. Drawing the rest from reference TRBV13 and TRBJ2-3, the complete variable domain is AAGVIQSPRHLIKEKRETATLKCYPIPRHDTVYWYQQGPGQDPQFLISFYEKMQSDKGSIPDRFSAQQFSDYHSELNMSSLELGDSALYFCASGQGVDTQYFGPGTRLTVL.

The CDR3 here is CASSEAGLAGGELFF. The CDR3 region has the DNA TGTGCCAGCAGTGAAGCGGGACTAGCCGGCGGGGAGCTGTTTTTT. The V call is TRBV2, the J call TRBJ2-2; 9 bases are a match to TRBD2. V gave up 0 bases and J gave up 7 bases; unmatched junction bases: 3. Germline values: CDR1 SNHLY, CDR2 FYNNEI. CDR3 length: 15 residues.

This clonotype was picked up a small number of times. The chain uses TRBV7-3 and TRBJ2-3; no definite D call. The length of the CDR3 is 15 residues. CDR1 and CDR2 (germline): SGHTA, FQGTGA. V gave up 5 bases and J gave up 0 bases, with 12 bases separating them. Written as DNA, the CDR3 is TGTGCCAGCAGCCCACAGAAGACTAGCACAGATACGCAGTATTTT. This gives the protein CASSPQKTSTDTQYF.

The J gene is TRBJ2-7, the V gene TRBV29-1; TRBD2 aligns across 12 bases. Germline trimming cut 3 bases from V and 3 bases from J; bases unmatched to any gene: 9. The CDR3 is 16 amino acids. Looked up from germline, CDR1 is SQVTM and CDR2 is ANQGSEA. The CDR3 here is CSVDGRGLAGSYEQYF. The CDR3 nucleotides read TGCAGCGTTGATGGACGAGGACTAGCGGGAAGCTACGAGCAGTACTTC.